One and the same sample provided the 10 T cell receptor beta chains below, sequenced in a study of CD8+CD57+ T cells in acquired aplastic anemia (dated by TCRdb to the late 2010s). The data were produced on an Illumina HiSeq 2000. Genomic DNA was used as template for profiling of TCR beta VDJ combinations and CDR3 sequences. TCRdb's own reprocessing of the public reads used fastp at Q25 and MiXCR and kept productive beta chains. One record per CDR3 amino acid sequence lists the most common genes and DNA. This sample lists fewer than 300,000 distinct CDR3 sequences; about 80% were detected once. The ten largest account for over 35% of the sample. Flow cytometry had shown CD8+CD57+ cell expansion in the patients selected for sequencing. Sequencing was done on a sample of sorted CD4+, CD8+, or CD8+CD57+ T cells (not recorded which) from PBMCs. The receptors come from a human donor with aplastic anemia.

This clonotype has just a few counts. The chain uses TRBV24-1 and TRBJ2-5; weak D call: TRBD1 (5 bases). CDR1 and CDR2 (germline): KGHDR, SFDVKD. This CDR3 spans 15 amino acids. Trimming took off 4 bases at V and 0 bases at J, with 11 bases between the two ends. CDR3 residues: CATSDSGLYQETQYF. For the CDR3, the DNA is TGTGCCACCAGTGACTCAGGGCTGTACCAAGAGACCCAGTACTTC.

In its sample, this clonotype was seen once. One junction end does not reproduce the germline sequence, and a read error may be involved. The rearrangement joins TRBV9 to TRBJ1-1; 8 bases line up with TRBD1. The CDR3 runs to 14 residues. The germline gives CDR1 SGDLS, CDR2 YYNGEE. For the CDR3, the DNA is TGTGCCAGCAGTTGGACAGGGCAAGGCAAGGAAGCGTTCTTT. It specifies CASSWTGQGKEAFF.

Concerning this clonotype itself: A junction boundary mismatches the germline segment, possibly from a read error. The chain uses TRBV7-9 and TRBJ2-3, with 9 bases lining up with TRBD2. The CDR3 is made up of 14 amino acids. The V gene's germline CDR1 is SEHNR and CDR2 FQNEAQ (reference sequence). The CDR3 reads CASSFQRSGGTHDF. The CDR3 DNA is TGTGCCAGCAGCTTTCAAAGAAGCGGGGGGACGCATGATTTT.

The chain combines TRBV7-3 with TRBJ1-1; tentative D call: TRBD1 (5 bases). The CDR3 runs 14 residues. V shed 5 bases and J shed 1 base, with 11 bases lying between them. Germline V lookup: CDR1 SGHTA, CDR2 FQGTGA. The CDR3 sequence is CASSISGGNTEAFF. CDR3 DNA: TGTGCCAGCAGCATATCGGGGGGGAACACTGAAGCTTTCTTT.

This chain connects TRBV7-2 to TRBJ1-1; D is unresolved. Between the trimmed V and J ends, which lost 6 bases and 4 bases, there was a span of 15 bases. Germline CDR1 is SGHTA and CDR2 is FQGNSA. The CDR3 covers 14 residues. CDR3 sequence: CASRPGPGSTEAFF. The CDR3 coding sequence is TGTGCCAGCAGACCGGGCCCCGGGAGCACTGAAGCTTTCTTT.

The V gene is TRBV24-1, the J gene TRBJ2-1; 9 bases match TRBD1. Per germline, CDR1 KGHDR and CDR2 SFDVKD. V shed 5 bases, J shed 9 bases, and the junction held 7 bases outside the gene matches. This CDR3 has 14 residues. The CDR3 DNA reads TGTGCCACCAGTGCTATGACAGGGGGGAGTGAGCAGTTCTTC. Translated: CATSAMTGGSEQFF.

The chain has TRBV20-1 and TRBJ1-1; 8 bases fit TRBD1. V gave up 5 bases and J gave up 4 bases; unmatched junction bases: 6. Germline V gives CDR1 DFQATT, CDR2 SNEGSKA (reference sequence). The CDR3 has 13 amino acids. CDR3 bases: TGCAGTGCTTTTACAGGGGGAAGCACTGAAGCTTTCTTT. Its translation: CSAFTGGSTEAFF.

As for this clonotype: The CDR3 does not end in the conserved phenylalanine or tryptophan, so this is likely a read error. No DNA is shown, since the ends of the CDR3 on it are uncertain; the CDR3 is the one TCRdb lists. CDR3: CASSEGLAEADYL. J is TRBJ2-3 and V is TRBV7-9; TRBD2 is taken as the D call from the table, unchecked against the DNA. Counting both end residues, the CDR3 totals 13 amino acids. CDR1 and CDR2 (germline): SEHNR, FQNEAQ (reference sequence).

V usage is TRBV9 and J usage is TRBJ1-2, with D tentatively TRBD1 (6 bases). Per the germline V gene, CDR1 is SGDLS and CDR2 is YYNGEE. V was shortened by 4 bases and J by 7 bases, with 20 bases between the two germline ends. The CDR3 contains 15 residues. CDR3 loop: CASSLGGFGGGGYTF. CDR3 DNA: TGTGCCAGCAGCCTTGGGGGCTTTGGGGGAGGTGGCTACACCTTC.

The table lists this clonotype with a few counts. The chain has TRBV7-9 and TRBJ1-1; D possibly corresponds to TRBD1 (6 bases). Germline loops: CDR1 SEHNR, CDR2 FQNEAQ (reference sequence). The CDR3 totals 15 residues. Between the trimmed V and J ends, which lost 0 bases and 14 bases, there was a span of 22 bases. The CDR3 DNA sequence: TGTGCCAGCAGCTTAGCGGGTAGCTGGGGGGCCAACGTCTTCTTT. This translates into CASSLAGSWGANVFF.